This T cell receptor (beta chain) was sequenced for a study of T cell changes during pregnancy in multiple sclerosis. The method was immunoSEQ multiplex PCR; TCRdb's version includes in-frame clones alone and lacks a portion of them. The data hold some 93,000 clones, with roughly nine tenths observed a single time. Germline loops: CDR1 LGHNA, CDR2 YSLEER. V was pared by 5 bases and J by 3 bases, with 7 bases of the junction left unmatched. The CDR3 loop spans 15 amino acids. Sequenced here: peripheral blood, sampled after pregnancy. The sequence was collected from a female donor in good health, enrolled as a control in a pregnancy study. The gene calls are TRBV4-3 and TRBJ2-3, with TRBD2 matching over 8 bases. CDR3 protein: CASSSRGGGTDTQYF. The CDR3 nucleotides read TGCGCCAGCAGCTCGCGGGGCGGGGGGACAGATACGCAGTATTTT.